Listed below are T cell receptor beta chains from one sample, sequenced in a study of blood T cell repertoires in COVID-19. The method was immunoSEQ multiplex PCR; TCRdb's version includes in-frame clones alone and lacks a portion of them. Here the sample spans some 190,000 clones, approximately 85% being singletons. The source material was peripheral blood. Receptors were obtained from a man aged 55-75 years with acute or convalescent COVID-19. Both conserved end residues are part of each CDR3. The order of the fields is J gene, D gene, V gene, CDR3 protein. D genes are given only for firm matches.

J: TRBJ2-5
D: -
V: TRBV28
CDR3: CASSGTLANQETQYF

J: TRBJ1-1
D: TRBD1
V: TRBV29-1
CDR3: CSADRGLGTEAFF

J: TRBJ2-2
D: TRBD1
V: TRBV28
CDR3: CAGKSGTGGDGELFF

J: TRBJ1-2
D: TRBD1
V: TRBV30
CDR3: CAWTPGQNYGYTF

J: TRBJ1-2
D: TRBD1
V: TRBV19
CDR3: CASSPPGGDYGYTF

J: TRBJ2-2
D: -
V: TRBV28
CDR3: CASDPGGANTGELFF

J: TRBJ2-7
D: TRBD1
V: TRBV19
CDR3: CASNLGQGTHEQYF

J: TRBJ1-5
D: -
V: TRBV18
CDR3: CASSPWSGESRQPQHF

J: TRBJ2-2
D: -
V: TRBV2
CDR3: CASSEFWAGNGGELFF

J: TRBJ1-4
D: TRBD1
V: TRBV19
CDR3: CASSISRGRWTNEKLFF

J: TRBJ2-5
D: TRBD2
V: TRBV24-1
CDR3: CATSDVTSGGQETQYF

J: TRBJ2-1
D: TRBD2
V: TRBV7-3
CDR3: CASSLTTGGGYNEQFF

J: TRBJ1-2
D: -
V: TRBV19
CDR3: CASSILLGAEYGYTF

J: TRBJ2-3
D: TRBD2
V: TRBV19
CDR3: CASSIPAGVGDTQYF

J: TRBJ2-4
D: -
V: TRBV6-2/TRBV6-3
CDR3: CASSYGGAPDF

J: TRBJ1-4
D: -
V: TRBV9
CDR3: CASSLSRLGEKLFF

J: TRBJ2-7
D: -
V: TRBV28
CDR3: CASSFGQGSSYEQYF

J: TRBJ1-1
D: -
V: TRBV18
CDR3: CASSNMNTEAFF

J: TRBJ1-4
D: TRBD1
V: TRBV5-4
CDR3: CASSSPGQSEKLFF

J: TRBJ2-3
D: TRBD1
V: TRBV7-3
CDR3: CASSLIRQGSTQYF

J: TRBJ2-3
D: TRBD2
V: TRBV4-2
CDR3: CASSLKLADVTDTQYF

J: TRBJ2-5
D: -
V: TRBV2
CDR3: CASSEATGTQYF